The clone carrying this T cell receptor (beta chain) was seen ten or more times. Antigen unknown. The input was approximately 0.45 ug total RNA; TCR beta cDNA was made from it with a constant-region primer. Three nested multiplex PCR rounds, a slightly modified ARM-PCR, produced the libraries for TCR beta. PCR rounds one and two used TRBV1-TRBV30 forward primers with a C-beta reverse primer for around 9 cycles each. TCRdb processed the multiplex PCR reads anew with MiXCR; each CDR3 protein has one entry. This sample carries 25,000 to 35,000 distinct CDR3 sequences, over 60% of them seen once, and the ten largest clones take roughly a third. The source of the sample is a study of tumor-infiltrating lymphocytes in primary liver carcinoma. Study-wide results and limits: Researchers found tumor-adjacent and tumor-blood pairs overlapped less than tumor region pairs. Tumors had a top-250-clone fraction that was significantly higher than blood (p = 0.039).

Without any cell sorting, roughly 18-30 mg of bulk tissue yielded co-extracted RNA and DNA. The V gene's germline CDR1 is SEHNR and CDR2 FQNEAQ (reference sequence). The CDR3 is 14 amino acids. The V end lost 4 bases, the J end lost 5 bases, and 11 bases lay between the germline ends. The rearrangement uses TRBV7-9 and TRBJ1-4, with D perhaps matching TRBD1 (5 bases). The source is a man in his forties with primary liver carcinoma and hepatitis B virus infection. Sequenced input: liver tumor tissue from sampling region 5. The subset denotes: tumor region T5, tumor centre. The CDR3 protein is CASSSGRENEKLFF. The CDR3 DNA reads TGTGCCAGCAGCTCGGGACGGGAAAATGAAAAACTGTTTTTT.